What follows is one T cell receptor beta chain and its context. The target antigen is unknown. These data belong to a study of T cell responses to AZD1222 COVID-19 vaccine. Findings and limits, study-wide: Donor demographics were predominantly white British with a female majority; clonal diversity may be underestimated. At baseline, just a handful of AZD1222 recipients tested seropositive.

Trimming took off 5 bases at V and 10 bases at J, with 17 bases between the two ends. Germline values: CDR1 MDHEN, CDR2 SYDVKM. This CDR3 comprises 14 residues. Data came from immunoSEQ multiplex PCR; TCRdb stores just in-frame clones and leaves some out. Here the sample spans approximately 100,000 clones, 75% to 90% being singletons. This sequence joins TRBV28 and TRBJ1-4; D uncertain. The sequence derives from an adult in good health. Specimen: peripheral blood, collected on day 0 of AZD1222 vaccination. The CDR3 is CASSRPTLPGKLFF. The CDR3 DNA is TGTGCCAGCAGTCGACCTACGCTCCCGGGAAAACTGTTTTTT.